This T cell receptor (beta chain) was captured in a study of cytomegalovirus exposure and HLA in healthy donors. Germline CDR1 GTSNPN, CDR2 SVGIG (reference sequence). The CDR3 has 16 amino acids. V dropped 7 bases and J dropped 2; count of bases not matched to a gene: 10. 60 Vbeta and 13 Jbeta primers were used in PCR. TCRdb's table, derived via immunoSEQ multiplex PCR, lists solely in-frame clones and lacks some. Of approximately 150,000 clones listed, roughly 72% are singletons. The chain employs TRBV30 and TRBJ2-1, with 11 bases identical to TRBD2. The TCR was taken from a man aged 35 to 55 in good health and CMV-seronegative. The source material was PBMCs. The CDR3, as DNA: TGTGCCTACAATCAAAAACTAGCGGGAGCCTACAATGAGCAGTTCTTC. Its protein is CAYNQKLAGAYNEQFF.